The TCR beta chain under discussion was sequenced for a study of cytomegalovirus exposure and HLA in healthy donors. Study-wide findings and caveats: A list of 150 or so TCR beta chains associated with cytomegalovirus was given. TCR beta V- and J-gene trimming, according to a later analysis, was linked to a missense DCLRE1C variant.

Everyone who donated was a healthy bone marrow donor. Regarding this clone: Its cognate antigen is unknown.

CDR3 size: 13 residues. The germline V gene encodes CDR1 MNHEY and CDR2 SMNVEV (reference sequence). V was cut by 6 bases and J by 6 bases, with 12 bases left in between. A multiplex PCR was run with 60 Vbeta primers and 13 Jbeta primers. The repertoire was sequenced with immunoSEQ multiplex PCR; TCRdb's copy has only in-frame clones and lacks some. The sample consists of 85,000 to 130,000 clones, over 60% of them appearing once. The TCR originated in a young woman in good health and CMV-seropositive. The rearrangement joins TRBV27 to TRBJ1-5, with D uncertain. The sample consisted of PBMCs. The CDR3 sequence is CASRGRGAQPQHF. The DNA for the CDR3 is TGTGCCAGCAGGGGGAGAGGAGCTCAGCCCCAGCATTTT.